Below, 25 T cell receptor beta chains from the same sample are listed, as sequenced in a study of metastatic and nonmetastatic thyroid tumors. Each patient came to thyroid surgery without any prior treatment (of any kind). TCRdb re-analyzed the PCR reads using MiXCR. The repertoire holds over 9,000 clones, with under 40% as singletons. The sequenced sample consisted of tumor tissue. These receptors all stem from a female donor with papillary thyroid cancer or a benign thyroid nodule (not recorded which). Some clones in this sample may be carry-over from other donors' samples.

The CDR3 sequence is CSAVGQGNEKLFF. The CDR3 DNA is TGCAGTGCGGTGGGACAGGGTAATGAAAAACTGTTTTTT. V and J are TRBV20-1 and TRBJ1-4, with 9 nucleotides matching TRBD1. CDR1 and CDR2 from the germline V gene are DFQATT and SNEGSKA (reference sequence). V dropped 6 bases and J dropped 4; count of bases not matched to a gene: 3. This CDR3 is built from 13 residues.

V and J are TRBV18 and TRBJ1-1; maybe TRBD1 (6 bases). The CDR3 is 16 amino acids. Looked up from germline, CDR1 is KGHSH and CDR2 is LQKENI. V gave up 4 bases and J gave up 4 bases, with 19 bases separating them. CDR3 bases: TGTGCCAGCTCACTCTTTAGGGACATGGGTAGCACTGAAGCTTTCTTT. Residues: CASSLFRDMGSTEAFF.

This chain joins TRBV20-1 and TRBJ2-7; D remains unclear. The CDR3 is made up of 11 amino acids. Germline V CDR1 and CDR2: DFQATT, SNEGSKA (reference sequence). The V and J ends lost 5 bases and 2 bases respectively, with 7 bases between them. Written as DNA, the CDR3 is TGCAGTGCTTTGGATCCCTACGAGCAGTACTTC. The encoded protein is CSALDPYEQYF.

This clone was observed a few times. J is TRBJ2-1 and V is TRBV6-2 or TRBV6-3; the D is unclear. Trimming left V 5 bases short and J 8 bases short, with 13 bases between. CDR1 and CDR2 (germline): MNHEY, SVGEGT. The CDR3 sequence is 13 residues long. The CDR3 protein is CASSPAFQYEQFF. CDR3 sequence (DNA): TGTGCCAGCAGTCCCGCCTTCCAATATGAGCAGTTCTTC.

The chain couples TRBV5-1 to TRBJ2-2; 11 nucleotides align to TRBD1. CDR3 length: 16 amino acids. The germline gives CDR1 SGHRS, CDR2 YFSETQ. Losses at the gene ends were 0 bases for V and 7 bases for J; bases not matched to a gene: 5. The CDR3 here is CASSLADRGRIGELFF. The CDR3 DNA is TGCGCCAGCAGCTTGGCGGACAGGGGGCGGATCGGGGAGCTGTTTTTT.

A few counts support this clone. The CDR3 DNA follows: TGTGCCAGCGCGACAGGGGGCAGCACAGATACGCAGTATTTT. As protein: CASATGGSTDTQYF. The rearrangement uses TRBV6-1 and TRBJ2-3; 10 bases line up with TRBD1. This CDR3 contains 14 residues. The germline gives CDR1 MNHNS, CDR2 SASEGT. The trim removed 8 bases at V and 0 bases at J, leaving 2 bases unmatched.

This chain connects TRBV27 to TRBJ2-7; TRBD2 matches at 7 bases. CDR3 length: 16 residues. Germline trimming cut 5 bases from V and 0 bases from J; bases unmatched to any gene: 10. Germline lookup yields CDR1 MNHEY and CDR2 SMNVEV (reference sequence). The CDR3 loop is CASSPGLHLSSYEQYF. In nucleotides, the CDR3 is TGTGCCAGCAGTCCGGGACTACACTTAAGCTCCTACGAGCAGTACTTC.

The genes are TRBV27 and TRBJ2-1, with D possibly being TRBD2 (6 bases). The CDR3 is 15 amino acids. Germline values: CDR1 MNHEY, CDR2 SMNVEV (reference sequence). V lost 6 bases to trimming and J lost 0 bases, with 12 bases between them. CDR3: CASRTGDFSYNEQFF. The CDR3 DNA reads TGTGCCAGCAGAACGGGGGACTTCTCCTACAATGAGCAGTTCTTC.

The chain is built from TRBV7-9 and TRBJ2-7; 8 bases map to TRBD1. This CDR3 region has 14 residues. V trimming: 7 bases; J trimming: 5 bases; junction bases outside the gene matches: 10. From germline, CDR1 is SEHNR and CDR2 FQNEAQ (reference sequence). The chain's CDR3 is CASTTGGTAHEQYF. For the CDR3, the DNA is TGTGCCAGCACCACAGGGGGGACAGCCCACGAGCAGTACTTC.

The chain couples TRBV30 to TRBJ1-3; no clear D gene. The V end was cut by 4 bases, the J end by 0 bases, with 10 bases between. The CDR3 has 14 amino acids. Germline assignment: CDR1 GTSNPN and CDR2 SVGIG (reference sequence). Here the CDR3 DNA reads TGTGCCTGGAATCGCGGCTCCTCTGGAAACACCATATATTTT. It codes for CAWNRGSSGNTIYF.

This clone is a singleton in its sample. The chain recombines TRBV7-8 with TRBJ2-6, with 11 bases matching TRBD1. This CDR3 contains 14 residues. In germline, CDR1 is SGHVS, CDR2 FQNEAQ. In DNA, the CDR3 is TGTGCGGGGACAGGGGGCTCTGGGGCCAACGTCCTGACTTTC. It yields the protein CAGTGGSGANVLTF.

The chain is built from TRBV9 and TRBJ2-3; weak D call: TRBD2 (7 bases). There are 16 residues in the CDR3. Germline CDR1 and CDR2: SGDLS and YYNGEE. Trimming took off 0 bases at V and 0 bases at J, with 11 bases between the two ends. The CDR3 region has the DNA TGTGCCAGCAGCGTAGATCGCGGGGGCAGCACAGATACGCAGTATTTT. Translation: CASSVDRGGSTDTQYF.

This sequence joins TRBV6-5 and TRBJ1-3; unclear D gene. This CDR3 has 14 amino acids. From germline, CDR1 is MNHEY and CDR2 SVGAGI. Trimming took off 0 bases at V and 0 bases at J, with 3 bases between the two ends. In DNA form, the CDR3 reads TGTGCCAGCAGTTACTCAGGCTCTGGAAACACCATATATTTT. This translates into CASSYSGSGNTIYF.

The chain uses TRBV5-1 and TRBJ2-2, with D perhaps matching TRBD1 (5 bases). With 1 base removed from V and 4 bases from J, the gap between germline ends came to 17 bases. CDR3 length: 17 residues. Germline assignment: CDR1 SGHRS and CDR2 YFSETQ. The CDR3 DNA reads as TGCGCCAGCAGCTTGAGAGTTTCCCTCCAGGGCACCGGGGAGCTGTTTTTT. This translates into CASSLRVSLQGTGELFF.

This clone appeared many times. The chain is built from TRBV12-5 and TRBJ2-1; D ambiguous. The CDR3 sequence is 13 residues long. The V end was cut by 1 base, the J end by 6 bases, with 7 bases between. The germline V gene has CDR1 LGHNT and CDR2 FRNRAP. This chain's CDR3 is CASGLGRSNEQFF. The CDR3 bases are TGTGCTAGTGGTTTGGGGAGATCCAATGAGCAGTTCTTC.

As regards this clone: This may be a read error, as it is one base from a much larger clone. No conserved phenylalanine or tryptophan is present at the end of the CDR3, so a read error is the likely explanation. This sequence joins TRBV5-4 and TRBJ2-7; 7 nucleotides match TRBD2. Germline V lookup: CDR1 SGHNT, CDR2 YYREEE (reference sequence). The CDR3 spans 13 residues. This chain's CDR3 is CAISLVGRDEQYL. The CDR3 DNA reads TGTGCCATCAGCTTGGTGGGGAGGGACGAGCAGTACCTC.

This clone was seen many times. CDR3 protein: CASSPSGTGEDNEQFF. The CDR3 region has the DNA TGTGCCAGCAGCCCCTCAGGGACAGGGGAGGACAATGAGCAGTTCTTC. J is TRBJ2-1 and V is TRBV7-9, with 10 nucleotides matching TRBD1. The germline CDR1 and CDR2 sequences are SEHNR and FQNEAQ (reference sequence). The CDR3 has 16 residues. J lost 5 bases, V lost 5 bases, and 9 bases had no gene match.

The chain recombines TRBV7-9 with TRBJ2-7; 10 bases line up with TRBD1. This CDR3 has 15 residues. Germline CDR1 reads SEHNR; CDR2 reads FQNEAQ (reference sequence). Unmatched junction bases numbered 3, after V lost 2 bases and J lost 2 bases. CDR3 residues: CASSLRGQGPYEQYF. The CDR3 DNA follows: TGTGCCAGCAGCTTACGGGGACAGGGGCCCTACGAGCAGTACTTC.

J is TRBJ2-7 and V is TRBV15; D might be TRBD2 (7 bases). CDR1 is LNHNV, CDR2 YYDKDF, per germline (reference sequence). V was trimmed by 0 bases and J by 4 bases, leaving 13 bases between them. CDR3 length: 15 amino acids. CDR3 nucleotides: TGTGCCACCAGCAGAGATCGGGGAGGGGGTTACGAGCAGTACTTC. Translation gives CATSRDRGGGYEQYF. Full variable domain (rest looked up from reference TRBV15 and TRBJ2-7): DAMVIQNPRYQVTQFGKPVTLSCSQTLNHNVMYWYQQKSSQAPKLLFHYYDKDFNNEADTPDNFQSRRPNTSFCFLDIRSPGLGDTAMYLCATSRDRGGGYEQYFGPGTRLTVT.

This clone was observed many times. The V and J genes are TRBV29-1 and TRBJ2-1; 10 positions match TRBD2. The CDR3 runs 16 residues. Germline lookup yields CDR1 SQVTM and CDR2 ANQGSEA. V was clipped by 0 bases and J by 7 bases; unmatched bases: 9. CDR3 coding DNA: TGCAGCGTTGAAGAAAGAGCGGGGGGGCCTCTAAATGAGCAGTTCTTC. Its protein product is CSVEERAGGPLNEQFF.

A few counts support this clone. This rearrangement joins TRBV28 to TRBJ2-7, with 10 bases that match TRBD2. CDR3 length equals 16 residues. Germline CDR1 reads MDHEN; CDR2 reads SYDVKM. J gave up 1 base and V 1 base, and 4 bases lay outside the gene matches. The CDR3 bases are TGTGCCAGCAGTTTATTTGCTAGCGGGAGATCCTACGAGCAGTACTTC. It is translated as CASSLFASGRSYEQYF.

As to this clone: At one of its ends the junction is not consistent with the germline gene, which may arise from a read error. The chain uses TRBV7-9 and TRBJ2-1, with 9 bases lining up with TRBD1. The CDR3 is made up of 12 amino acids. CDR1 SEHNR and CDR2 FQNEAQ come from the germline V gene (reference sequence). CDR3 loop: CASTDNRGRGIF. The CDR3 DNA is TGTGCCAGCACCGATAACAGGGGGCGAGGAATCTTC. Combining the CDR3 with reference TRBV7-9 and TRBJ2-1 gives the whole variable domain DTGVSQNPRHKITKRGQNVTFRCDPISEHNRLYWYRQTLGQGPEFLTYFQNEAQLEKSRLLSDRFSAERPKGSFSTLEIQRTEQGDSAMYLCASTDNRGRGIFGPGTRLTVL.

The table lists this clone with a count of one. At one of its ends the junction is not consistent with the germline gene, which may arise from a read error. The chain links TRBV7-3 to TRBJ2-3; D is ambiguous. The germline CDR1 and CDR2 sequences are SGHTA and FQGTGA. The CDR3 loop spans 13 amino acids. The CDR3 sequence: CAGSLRTTDTQYF. As DNA, the CDR3 is TGTGCCGGCAGCTTAAGGACGACAGATACGCAGTATTTT. The full variable domain, in which reference TRBV7-3 and TRBJ2-3 provide the parts outside the CDR3, is GAGVSQTPSNKVTEKGKYVELRCDPISGHTALYWYRQSLGQGPEFLIYFQGTGAADDSGLPNDRFFAVRPEGSVSTLKIQRTERGDSAVYLCAGSLRTTDTQYFGPGTRLTVL.

CDR3 protein: CASSVPGQGTSSNQPQHF. CDR3 coding DNA: TGTGCCAGCAGTGTGCCGGGACAGGGGACTTCGAGCAATCAGCCCCAGCATTTT. The V call is TRBV2, the J call TRBJ1-5, with 10 bases matching TRBD1. The CDR3 is 18 amino acids. The V and J ends lost 4 bases and 1 base, in that order; junction bases with no gene match: 10. The germline V gene encodes CDR1 SNHLY and CDR2 FYNNEI.

This clone was observed a few times. This chain links TRBV10-3 with TRBJ2-7; D is possibly TRBD1 (5 bases). V lost 6 bases and J 0 bases, leaving 15 bases between the germline ends. Germline V gene data show CDR1 as ENHRY and CDR2 as SYGVKD. This CDR3 spans 15 amino acids. This CDR3 is CAIRGGHTSSYEQYF. CDR3 in DNA: TGTGCCATCAGGGGCGGACATACGAGCTCCTACGAGCAGTACTTC.